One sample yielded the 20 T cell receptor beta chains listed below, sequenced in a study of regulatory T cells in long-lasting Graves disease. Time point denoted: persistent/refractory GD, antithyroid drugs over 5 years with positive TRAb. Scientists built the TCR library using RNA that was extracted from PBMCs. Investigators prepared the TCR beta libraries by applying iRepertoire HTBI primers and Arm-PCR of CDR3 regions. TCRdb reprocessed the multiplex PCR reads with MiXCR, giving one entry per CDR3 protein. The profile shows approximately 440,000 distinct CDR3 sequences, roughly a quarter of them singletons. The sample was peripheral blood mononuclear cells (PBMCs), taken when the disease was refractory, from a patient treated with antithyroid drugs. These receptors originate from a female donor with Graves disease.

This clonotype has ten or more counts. CDR3 in DNA: TGTGCCAGCAGTGATCCGGGACTAGCGCGAGAGCAGTACTTC. It specifies CASSDPGLAREQYF. The chain carries TRBV25-1 and TRBJ2-7, with TRBD2 identical over 10 bases. Trimming cost V 3 bases and J 7 bases; bases outside gene matches: 6. This CDR3 comprises 14 residues. Germline V gives CDR1 MGHDK, CDR2 SYGVNS.

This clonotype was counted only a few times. Written as DNA, the CDR3 is TGTGCCATCAGTGAGTCGGGTCCAGCGATGAACACCGGGGAGCTGTTTTTT. Translated, it gives CAISESGPAMNTGELFF. The chain uses TRBV10-3 and TRBJ2-2; D is ambiguous. Germline CDR1 is ENHRY and CDR2 is SYGVKD. The CDR3 is 17 amino acids. V lost 0 bases to trimming and J lost 1 base, with 12 bases between them.

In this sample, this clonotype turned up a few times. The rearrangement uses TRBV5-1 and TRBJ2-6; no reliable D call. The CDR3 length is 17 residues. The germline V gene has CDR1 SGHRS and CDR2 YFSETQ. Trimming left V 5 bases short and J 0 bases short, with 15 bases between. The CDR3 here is CASREKTLLSGANVLTF. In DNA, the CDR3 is TGCGCCAGCAGGGAGAAAACACTCCTCTCTGGGGCCAACGTCCTGACTTTC.

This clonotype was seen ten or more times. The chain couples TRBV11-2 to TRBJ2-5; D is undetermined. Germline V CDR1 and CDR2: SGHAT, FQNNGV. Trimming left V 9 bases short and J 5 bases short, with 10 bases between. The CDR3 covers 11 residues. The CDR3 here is CASGSAETQYF. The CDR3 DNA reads TGTGCCAGTGGCTCAGCGGAGACCCAGTACTTC.

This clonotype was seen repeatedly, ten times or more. The CDR3 DNA is TGTGCCACCAGTGGAGCACCCAACACCGGGGAGCTGTTTTTT. Translation gives CATSGAPNTGELFF. The chain recombines TRBV24-1 with TRBJ2-2; D is uncertain. There are 14 residues in the CDR3. From germline, CDR1 is KGHDR and CDR2 SFDVKD. Trimming took off 5 bases at V and 2 bases at J, with 8 bases between the two ends.

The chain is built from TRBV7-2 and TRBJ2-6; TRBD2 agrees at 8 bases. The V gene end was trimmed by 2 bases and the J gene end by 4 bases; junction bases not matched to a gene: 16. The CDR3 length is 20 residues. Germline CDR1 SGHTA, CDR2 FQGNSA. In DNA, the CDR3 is TGTGCCAGCAGCTTAACGGGGTCCCGAGCGGGAGTATCCGGGGCCAACGTCCTGACTTTC. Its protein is CASSLTGSRAGVSGANVLTF.

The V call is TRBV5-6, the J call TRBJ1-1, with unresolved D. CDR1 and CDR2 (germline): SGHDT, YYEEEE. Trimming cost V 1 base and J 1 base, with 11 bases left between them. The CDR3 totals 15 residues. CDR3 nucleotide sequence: TGTGCCAGCAGCTTGATCGCGGGCGGGAACACTGAAGCTTTCTTT. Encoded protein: CASSLIAGGNTEAFF.

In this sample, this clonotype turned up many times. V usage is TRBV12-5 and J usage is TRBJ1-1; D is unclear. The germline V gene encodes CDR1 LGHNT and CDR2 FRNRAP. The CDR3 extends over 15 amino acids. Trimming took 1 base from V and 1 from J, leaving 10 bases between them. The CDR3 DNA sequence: TGTGCTAGTGGTTTGGGTGCTGGACGGAACACTGAAGCTTTCTTT. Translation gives CASGLGAGRNTEAFF.

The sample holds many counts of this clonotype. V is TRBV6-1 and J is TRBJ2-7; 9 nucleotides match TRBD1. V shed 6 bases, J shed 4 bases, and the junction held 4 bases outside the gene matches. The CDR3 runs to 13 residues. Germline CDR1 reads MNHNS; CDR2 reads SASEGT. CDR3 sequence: CASRRGTGYEQYF. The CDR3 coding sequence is TGTGCCAGCAGACGAGGGACAGGGTACGAGCAGTACTTC.

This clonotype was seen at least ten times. DNA of the CDR3: TGCGCCAGCAGCTTCTCAGGGTATGGCTACACTGAAGCTTTCTTT. It codes for CASSFSGYGYTEAFF. This chain joins TRBV5-1 and TRBJ1-1; the D gene is possibly TRBD1 (5 bases). Germline V gene data show CDR1 as SGHRS and CDR2 as YFSETQ. This CDR3 is built from 15 residues. V was pared by 2 bases and J by 3 bases, with 14 bases between.

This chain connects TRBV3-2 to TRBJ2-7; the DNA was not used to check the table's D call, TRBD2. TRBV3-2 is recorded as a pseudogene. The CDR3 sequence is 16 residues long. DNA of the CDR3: TGTGCCAGCAGCCAAGGTCTAGCGGGTGAATCCTACGAGCAGTACTTC. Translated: CASSQGLAGESYEQYF.

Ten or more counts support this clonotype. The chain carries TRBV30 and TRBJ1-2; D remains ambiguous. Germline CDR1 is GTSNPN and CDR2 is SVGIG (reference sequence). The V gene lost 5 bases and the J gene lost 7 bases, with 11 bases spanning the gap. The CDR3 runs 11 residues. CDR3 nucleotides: TGTGCCTGGCTACAGTACGGTGGCTACACCTTC. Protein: CAWLQYGGYTF. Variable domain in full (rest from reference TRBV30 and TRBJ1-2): SQTIHQWPATLVQPVGSPLSLECTVEGTSNPNLYWYRQAAGRGLQLLFYSVGIGQISSEVPQNLSASRPQDRQFILSSKKLLLSDSGFYLCAWLQYGGYTFGSGTRLTVV.

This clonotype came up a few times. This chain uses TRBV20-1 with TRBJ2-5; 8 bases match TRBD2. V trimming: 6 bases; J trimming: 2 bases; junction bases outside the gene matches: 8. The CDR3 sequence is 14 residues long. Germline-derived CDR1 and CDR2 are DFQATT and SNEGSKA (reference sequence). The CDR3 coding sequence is TGCAGTGCCCCTGGACTAGCAGGTCAAGAGACCCAGTACTTC. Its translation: CSAPGLAGQETQYF.

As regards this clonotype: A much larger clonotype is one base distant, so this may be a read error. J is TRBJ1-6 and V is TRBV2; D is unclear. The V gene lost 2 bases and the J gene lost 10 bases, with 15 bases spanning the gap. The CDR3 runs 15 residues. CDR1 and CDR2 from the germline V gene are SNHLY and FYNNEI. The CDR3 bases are TGTGCCAGCAGTGAAACCGACTCGGTTGGATCACCCCTCCACTTT. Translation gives CASSETDSVGSPLHF.

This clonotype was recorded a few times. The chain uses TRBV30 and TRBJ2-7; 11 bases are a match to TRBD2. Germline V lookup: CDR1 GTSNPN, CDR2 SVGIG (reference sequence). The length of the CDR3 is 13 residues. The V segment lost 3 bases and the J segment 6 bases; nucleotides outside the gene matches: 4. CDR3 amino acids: CAWRLAGGSEQYF. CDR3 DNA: TGTGCCTGGAGATTAGCGGGAGGGAGCGAGCAGTACTTC.

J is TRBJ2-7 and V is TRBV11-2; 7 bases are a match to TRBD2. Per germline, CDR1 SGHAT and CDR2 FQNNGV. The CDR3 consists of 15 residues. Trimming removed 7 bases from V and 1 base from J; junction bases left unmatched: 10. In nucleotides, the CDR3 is TGTGCCAGCACCTGCTGGGGGGGACCTTCCTACGAGCAGTACTTC. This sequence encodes CASTCWGGPSYEQYF. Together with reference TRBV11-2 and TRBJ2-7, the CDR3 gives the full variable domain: EAGVAQSPRYKIIEKRQSVAFWCNPISGHATLYWYQQILGQGPKLLIQFQNNGVVDDSQLPKDRFSAERLKGVDSTLKIQPAKLEDSAVYLCASTCWGGPSYEQYFGPGTRLTVT.

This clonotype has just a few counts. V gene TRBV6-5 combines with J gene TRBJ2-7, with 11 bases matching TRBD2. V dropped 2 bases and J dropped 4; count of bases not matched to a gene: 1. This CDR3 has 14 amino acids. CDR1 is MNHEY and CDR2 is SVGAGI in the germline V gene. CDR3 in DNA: TGTGCCAGCAGTTACAGACTAGCGGGATACGAGCAGTACTTC. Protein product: CASSYRLAGYEQYF.

The CDR3 is CASSFGTSAKETQYF. The DNA for the CDR3 is TGTGCCAGCAGCTTCGGGACTAGCGCGAAAGAGACCCAGTACTTC. The genes are TRBV7-9 and TRBJ2-5; 10 bases are shared with TRBD2. The V and J ends lost 3 bases and 3 bases, in that order; junction bases with no gene match: 4. CDR3 size: 15 residues. Germline lookup yields CDR1 SEHNR and CDR2 FQNEAQ (reference sequence).

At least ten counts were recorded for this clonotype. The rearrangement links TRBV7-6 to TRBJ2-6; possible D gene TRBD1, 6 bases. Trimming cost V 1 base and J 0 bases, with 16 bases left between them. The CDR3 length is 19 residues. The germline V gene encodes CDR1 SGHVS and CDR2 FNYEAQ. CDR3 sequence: CASSLVPQGPLSGANVLTF. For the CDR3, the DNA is TGTGCCAGCAGCTTAGTTCCACAGGGTCCCCTCTCTGGGGCCAACGTCCTGACTTTC.

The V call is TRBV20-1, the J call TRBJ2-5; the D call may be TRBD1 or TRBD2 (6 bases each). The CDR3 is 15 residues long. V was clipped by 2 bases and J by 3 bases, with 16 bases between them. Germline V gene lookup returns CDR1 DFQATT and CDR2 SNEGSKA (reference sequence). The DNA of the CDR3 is TGCAGTGCTAGAATTACAGGGAGGTCAGAAGAGACCCAGTACTTC. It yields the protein CSARITGRSEETQYF.